This TCR beta chain emerged from a study of shared clonotypes between healthy human individuals (dated by TCRdb to 2019 to 2021). Regarding the study in general: A few men and two women, aged 18 to 49 years, made up the cohort. To estimate repertoire size and how much clonotypes are shared between individuals, the study performed deep sequencing of blood TCR repertoires from roughly five healthy adults. To increase sequencing depth and limit assay-specific biases, TCR repertoire library preparation and sequencing were carried out by different laboratories using diverse techniques. Between about 0.94 and 8.9 billion PBMCs per donor were obtained by leukapheresis.

A note on this clone: Its recognized antigen is unknown. No much larger clone exists at a distance of one base, and base qualities are not known.

Healthy HIV-negative adults with no recently reported acute infections or vaccinations were included as donors. All donors were Caucasian adults living in Nashville, Tennessee, USA. For unsorted samples, some 90 million PBMCs were counted and genomic DNA was extracted with the QIAamp DNA Blood Mini kit. After blood collection by leukapheresis, PBMCs were isolated using Ficoll-Histopaque density gradient centrifugation and then cryopreserved in the vapor phase of liquid nitrogen. Here V drops 5 bases and J drops 4 bases, and the junction holds 7 bases not matched to any gene. The CDR3 measures 15 amino acids from cysteine to phenylalanine. Just CDR3 DNA is preserved here, 45 bases in frame from base 1. From a lookup of the germline V gene (reference sequence), CDR1 and CDR2 are MNHEY and SMNVEV. The investigation overall reported the following: Based on pairwise subsampling, the degree of clonotype sharing among donors was expected to be affected by sequencing depth. Sampling was restricted to blood, and TCR repertoires in tissues likely differ from the TCR repertoires found in blood. Because the study included a small number of donors, the genetic and exposure-history diversity represented was limited.

TCR CDR3 regions were amplified from genomic DNA by multiplex PCR using the deep immunoSEQ assay. Extracted genomic DNA from each cell subset was spread evenly across all wells of several immunoSEQ 96-well plates, with each plate serving as a replicate. For unsorted PBMC, each replicate PCR was loaded with 250 to 300 ng genomic DNA, equivalent to about 30,000 T cell genomes. Genomic DNA from unsorted PBMC was sequenced over ten immunoSEQ deep assay plates. The purified libraries were quantified using a Qubit 3.0 fluorometer, sized with a Bioanalyzer 2100, and then quantified again using the KAPA Library Quantification kit. Each immunoSEQ 96-well plate was sequenced on its own single-read 150-cycle Illumina NextSeq 550 flow cell. Regarding the original processing steps: Because the immunoSEQ output held only junctional sequences and lacked quality scores, the filtering could not match the filtering applied to full-length reads. To assign V/J genes and CDR3, sequences were annotated against IMGT germline references using PyIR, a Python wrapper for IgBLAST v1.9. Reads with weak V/J assignments (E-value above 1e-6), missing CDR3, stop codons, out-of-frame junctions, or ambiguous translated residues were removed. V3J clonotypes were defined as sequences sharing the same inferred V gene, J gene, and CDR3 amino acid sequence. Percentage overlap between repertoires was calculated by dividing the number of shared unique clonotypes by the size of the smaller repertoire. Richness of each repertoire was evaluated using RTK rarefaction, the Chao1 estimator, and Recon v2.1 estimates of unobserved clonotypes. The table comes from immuneACCESS by way of TCRdb, which keeps in-frame sequences with V and J called. Part of the clones is missing from these tables; in studies checked, under half for an unresolved V gene and the rest for unknown reasons. That table is the source of V, J and clone size, and D and trimming were worked out from the DNA. Counted in this sample were about 560,000 clones; roughly 79% of them appeared once. About 12% of the sample lies in the top ten.

The material sequenced was PBMCs. The receptor was derived from a woman aged 40-49 years in good health. Some clones in this sample may be carry-over from other donors' samples. Recombination connected TRBV27 to TRBJ2-1, with TRBD1 identical over 8 junction bases. The bases are TGTGCCAGCAGTAGTCTGGACAGGGAATACAATGAGCAGTTCTTC. This translates into CASSSLDREYNEQFF.